A selection of T cell receptor beta chains follows, all from one sample in a study of Graves' ophthalmopathy and Graves' hyperthyroidism. TCRdb ran MiXCR on the multiplex PCR reads and lists one entry per CDR3 protein. The sample includes almost 400,000 distinct CDR3 sequences, approximately 20% of them seen just once. Sequencing was performed on peripheral blood. The receptors were sampled from a woman between 18 and 29 years old with Graves' ophthalmopathy. Both conserved end residues are part of each CDR3. D genes are given only for firm matches. Clone size is shown for a subset of rows, as once, few, many or a class of expanded clone.

>-|many|TRBV20-1|TRBJ2-7|14
TGCAGTGCTAGAGGCGGCCAGGGTGGCTACGAGCAGTACTTC
CSARGGQGGYEQYF
>-|many|TRBV15|TRBJ2-2|15
TGTGCCACCAGCGTAGAAGGGGAGTTTGCCGGGGAGCTGTTTTTT
CATSVEGEFAGELFF
>-|few|TRBV6-1|TRBJ2-5|14
TGTGCCAGCAGTGACGGTCCTTTGAGTGAGACCCAGTACTTC
CASSDGPLSETQYF
>-|many|TRBV30|TRBJ1-6|12
TGTGCCTGGAGCCCGGCTGTCGGACCCCTCCACTTT
CAWSPAVGPLHF
>-|many|TRBV6-5|TRBJ2-7|11
TGTGCCAGCTCTCGATCAAGCGAGCAGTACTTC
CASSRSSEQYF
>TRBD2|few|TRBV20-1|TRBJ2-7|15
TGCAGTGCTGGACTAGCGGGAGGGCCTAGCGCCGAGCAGTACTTC
CSAGLAGGPSAEQYF
>TRBD1|many|TRBV6-4|TRBJ1-5|14
TGTGCCAGCAGAAAACAGGGGAAGGATCAGCCCCAGCATTTT
CASRKQGKDQPQHF
>-|many|TRBV27|TRBJ2-7|18
TGTGCCAGCAGTTTCCTGGGCCCAGGGGTGAGGGGGTACGACGAGCAGTACTTC
CASSFLGPGVRGYDEQYF
>-|-|TRBV24-1|TRBJ2-7|15
TGTGCCACCAGTGACCCGGGTTTGGGCCGTCTCGAGCAGTACTTC
CATSDPGLGRLEQYF
>-|many|TRBV6-2/TRBV6-3|TRBJ2-1|13
TGTGCCAGCAGTTTAGTGGTTTTTGGTGAGCAGTTCTTC
CASSLVVFGEQFF
>-|once|TRBV6-2/TRBV6-3|TRBJ1-6|15
TGTGCCAGCAAAGGACCGGGGGCAGGGACGACACCCCTCCACTTT
CASKGPGAGTTPLHF
>-|many|TRBV6-2/TRBV6-3|TRBJ1-1|17
TGTGCCAGCAGAACGGGGGGTCTTGTGCGCGGGAACACTGAAGCTTTCTTT
CASRTGGLVRGNTEAFF
>-|many|TRBV9|TRBJ2-5|14
TGTGCCAGCAGCGTAGAGGAGGGGATGGAGACCCAGTACTTC
CASSVEEGMETQYF
>-|-|TRBV6-2/TRBV6-3|TRBJ2-4|13
TGTGCCAGCCAGCGCCAAGGGCGGGACATTCAGTACTTC
CASQRQGRDIQYF
>-|many|TRBV5-8|TRBJ1-2|11
TGTGCCAACCTAGCTCGATGGGGCTACACCTTC
CANLARWGYTF
>TRBD1|many|TRBV7-2|TRBJ2-3|14
TGTGCCAGCAGCCATCGACAGGGGCCAGATACGCAGTATTTT
CASSHRQGPDTQYF
>-|-|TRBV10-3|TRBJ1-5|15
TGTGCCATCAGTGAGTGGTCGACAGTCAATCAGCCCCAGCATTTT
CAISEWSTVNQPQHF
>TRBD2|many|TRBV6-5|TRBJ2-7|13
TGTGCCACCACCGGGACTAGCGGCGGCAAGCAGTACTTC
CATTGTSGGKQYF
>-|many|TRBV5-4|TRBJ1-1|14
TGTGCCAGCAGCTTTCTACAGGCAAACACTGAAGCTTTCTTT
CASSFLQANTEAFF
>-|many|TRBV20-1|TRBJ2-7|13
TGCAGAGTCAGTGGGAGGACCTCCTACGAGCAGTACTTC
CRVSGRTSYEQYF
>TRBD1|many|TRBV6-1|TRBJ2-7|15
TGTGCCAGCAGCCCCGGACAGGGGGGACTCTACGAGCAGTACTTC
CASSPGQGGLYEQYF
>-|many|TRBV15|TRBJ2-5|13
TGTGCCACCAGCAGGACTATCTCTGAGACCCAGTACTTC
CATSRTISETQYF
>-|many|TRBV6-5|TRBJ1-6|16
TGTGCCAGCAGTTATCGGTCCAGCTCCTATAATTCACCCCTCCACTTT
CASSYRSSSYNSPLHF
>-|many|TRBV20-1|TRBJ2-2|16
TGCAGTGCTAGAGATCCGTTGGGTCGGAACACCGGGGAGCTGTTTTTT
CSARDPLGRNTGELFF
>TRBD1|once|TRBV19|TRBJ1-1|17
TGTGCCAGTATTAACGGCATGTACAGGGGCTCAAAAACTGAAGCTTTCTTT
CASINGMYRGSKTEAFF
>-|-|TRBV19|TRBJ1-1|14
TGTGCCAGTAGTTCGACGGGTCGCTACACTGAAGCTTTCTTT
CASSSTGRYTEAFF
>-|many|TRBV30|TRBJ1-1|13
TGTGCCTGGAACCAGAACCCTCATCAAGGAGCTTTCTTT
CAWNQNPHQGAFF
>TRBD2|many|TRBV6-2/TRBV6-3|TRBJ2-6|16
TGTGCCAGCACCCCCGGGGGGGGTACTGGGGCCAACGTCCTGACTTTC
CASTPGGGTGANVLTF
>-|many|TRBV20-1|TRBJ2-5|18
TGCAGTGCCCCCAGGGGAGTAACGCATCCGTACCTCCAAGAGACCCAGTACTTC
CSAPRGVTHPYLQETQYF
>-|many|TRBV11-2|TRBJ1-2|13
TGTGCCAGCAGCTTAGGTTCTTTCTATGGCTACACCTTC
CASSLGSFYGYTF
>-|-|TRBV7-7|TRBJ2-2|14
TGTGCTAGCAGCTCGAGCGACGGCACCGGGGAGCTGTTTTTT
CASSSSDGTGELFF
>-|-|TRBV12-5|TRBJ1-2|14
TGTGCTAGTGGGGGAGGGGGTGCCTACTATGGCTACACCTTC
CASGGGGAYYGYTF
>-|few|TRBV30|TRBJ1-5|13
TGTGCCTGGAGTGTAGCAGGGCGTCAGCCCCAGCATTTT
CAWSVAGRQPQHF
>-|many|TRBV3-1|TRBJ1-2|14
TGTGCCAGCAGCCAAGACACCAGAGTCTATGGCTACACCTTC
CASSQDTRVYGYTF
>TRBD1|many|TRBV19|TRBJ1-5|16
TGTGCCAGTAGTGGAGCTCGGACAGGGGTAAATCAGCCCCAGCATTTT
CASSGARTGVNQPQHF
>-|-|TRBV9|TRBJ2-1|16
TGTGCCAGCAGCGTAGCTTCGGCCAGCGCCTACAATGAGCAGTTCTTC
CASSVASASAYNEQFF
>-|many|TRBV11-1|TRBJ2-7|16
TGTGCCAGCAGTTCCCGAGGTGGGAGTAAGGCCTACGAGCAGTACTTC
CASSSRGGSKAYEQYF
>TRBD1|many|TRBV6-2/TRBV6-3|TRBJ2-5|16
TGTGCCAGCAGTTCCCGGGACAGGGGGCTCCAAGAGACCCAGTACTTC
CASSSRDRGLQETQYF
>TRBD2|many|TRBV2|TRBJ2-7|12
TGTGCCAGCAATCTAGCGGGAGAAGAGCAGTACTTC
CASNLAGEEQYF
>TRBD2|many|TRBV19|TRBJ2-2|15
TGTGCCAGTAAGGGGCTAGCGGGAATCTTCGGGGAGCTGTTTTTT
CASKGLAGIFGELFF
>-|many|TRBV28|TRBJ1-6|18
TGTGCCAGCAGACCTCCACCAGGCAGGAGCTCCTATAATTCACCCCTCCACTTT
CASRPPPGRSSYNSPLHF
>-|many|TRBV6-2/TRBV6-3|TRBJ1-5|15
TGTGCCAGCAAAAGTCAATGGAGGGTCAATCAGCCCCAGCATTTT
CASKSQWRVNQPQHF